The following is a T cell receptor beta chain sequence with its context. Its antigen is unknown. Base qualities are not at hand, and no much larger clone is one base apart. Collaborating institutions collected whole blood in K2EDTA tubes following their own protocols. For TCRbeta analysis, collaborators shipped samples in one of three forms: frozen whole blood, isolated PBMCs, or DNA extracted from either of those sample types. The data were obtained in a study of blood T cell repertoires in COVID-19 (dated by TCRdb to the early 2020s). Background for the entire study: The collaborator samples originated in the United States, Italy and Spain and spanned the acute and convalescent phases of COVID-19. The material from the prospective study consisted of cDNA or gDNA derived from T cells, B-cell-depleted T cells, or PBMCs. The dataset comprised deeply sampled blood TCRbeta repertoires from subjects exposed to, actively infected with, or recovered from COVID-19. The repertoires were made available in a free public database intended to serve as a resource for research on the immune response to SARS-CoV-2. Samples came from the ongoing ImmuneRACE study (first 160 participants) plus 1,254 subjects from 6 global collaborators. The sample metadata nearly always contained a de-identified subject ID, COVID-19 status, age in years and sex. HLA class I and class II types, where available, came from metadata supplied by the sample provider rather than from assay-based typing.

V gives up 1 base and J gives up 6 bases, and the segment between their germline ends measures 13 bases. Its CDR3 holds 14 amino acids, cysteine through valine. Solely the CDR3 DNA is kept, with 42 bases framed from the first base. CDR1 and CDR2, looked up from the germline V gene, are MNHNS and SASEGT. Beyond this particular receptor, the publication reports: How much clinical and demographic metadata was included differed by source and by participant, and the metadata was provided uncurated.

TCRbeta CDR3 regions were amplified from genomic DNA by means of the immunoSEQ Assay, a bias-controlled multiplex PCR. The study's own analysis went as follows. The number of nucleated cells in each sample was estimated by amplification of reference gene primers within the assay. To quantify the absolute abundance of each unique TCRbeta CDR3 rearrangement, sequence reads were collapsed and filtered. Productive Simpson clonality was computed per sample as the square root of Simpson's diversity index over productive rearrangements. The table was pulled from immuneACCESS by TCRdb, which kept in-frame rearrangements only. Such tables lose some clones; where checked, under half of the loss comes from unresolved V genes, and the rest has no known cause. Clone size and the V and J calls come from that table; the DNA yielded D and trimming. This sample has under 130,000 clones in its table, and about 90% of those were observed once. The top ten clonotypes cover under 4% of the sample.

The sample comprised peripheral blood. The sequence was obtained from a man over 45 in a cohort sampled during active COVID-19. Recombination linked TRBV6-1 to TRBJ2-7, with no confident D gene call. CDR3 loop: CASSEVNALREQYV. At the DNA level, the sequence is TGTGCCAGCAGTGAAGTAAACGCGCTTCGCGAGCAGTACGTC.